These T cell receptor beta chains were read from a single sample in a study of OX40 agonist ivuxolimab in advanced cancers. TCRdb keeps only in-frame clones here, not all; method: immunoSEQ multiplex PCR. In the table there are 90,000 or so clones, 91% of which are singletons. The specimen was CD4+ or CD8+ T cells sorted from blood, collected in a trial of the OX40 agonist ivuxolimab. The receptor set was obtained from an adult with an advanced solid tumor such as melanoma, head and neck, liver or kidney cancer. The CDR3 runs from the conserved cysteine through the conserved F or W. The D gene is left open where the match is weak. Only part of the rows carry a size: once, few, many, or a class if the clone is expanded.

cdr3_length j_call v_call d_call clone_size cdr3_nt cdr3_aa
15 TRBJ2-3 TRBV2 . . TGTGCCAGCAGTGAGGGTAGCGCGAAGATAAATACGCAGTATTTT CASSEGSAKINTQYF
16 TRBJ2-3 TRBV6-1 TRBD2 . TGTGCCAGCAGTGAACAGACTAGCGGGAGCACAGATACGCAGTATTTT CASSEQTSGSTDTQYF
12 TRBJ2-5 TRBV2 . . TGTGCCAGAACTCAGGGCGGGGAGACCCAGTACTTC CARTQGGETQYF
16 TRBJ2-1 TRBV6-4 TRBD1 . TGTGCCAGCAGTGACTCGAACAGGGGGCGAGGCAATGAGCAGTTCTTC CASSDSNRGRGNEQFF
15 TRBJ2-7 TRBV5-1 TRBD2 . TGCGCCAGCAGCTCCCAAGCGGGAGGAACCTACGAGCAGTACTTC CASSSQAGGTYEQYF
15 TRBJ1-4 TRBV15 . . TGTGCCACCAGCAGAGTTGAGACTCTCTTCGAAAAACTGTTTTTT CATSRVETLFEKLFF
15 TRBJ2-1 TRBV2 TRBD2 . TGTGCCAGCGAGCGGGAGAGGAGCTCCTACAATGAGCAGTTCTTC CASERERSSYNEQFF
16 TRBJ1-4 TRBV30 TRBD1 . TGTGCCTGGAGCTACGGGACAGGGGGAGGAAGTGAAAAACTGTTTTTT CAWSYGTGGGSEKLFF
15 TRBJ1-3 TRBV29-1 . . TGCAGCGTTGAACGACAGGCGAGCTCTGGAAACACCATATATTTT CSVERQASSGNTIYF
15 TRBJ1-4 TRBV7-9 TRBD1 . TGTGCCAGCAGCTTCGGGGACAGAAATAATGAAAAACTGTTTTTT CASSFGDRNNEKLFF
15 TRBJ2-7 TRBV28 TRBD1 . TGTGCCAGCAGATATACCGGGACAGGGGGCGGCGAGCAGTACTTC CASRYTGTGGGEQYF
11 TRBJ2-2 TRBV11-2 . . TGTGCCAGCAGCCTCCGCGGGGAGCTGTTTTTT CASSLRGELFF
14 TRBJ1-1 TRBV28 . . TGTGCCAGCCCTAGATCAGGGGTTGACACTGAAGCTTTCTTT CASPRSGVDTEAFF
14 TRBJ2-2 TRBV10-3 . . TGTGCCATCAGTCCCACCCTGAACACCGGGGAGCTGTTTTTT CAISPTLNTGELFF
13 TRBJ1-1 TRBV11-3 . . TGTGCCAGCACCCCTGGCCTGAACACTGAAGCTTTCTTT CASTPGLNTEAFF
14 TRBJ2-7 TRBV11-2 TRBD2 . TGTGCCAGCAGCTTAGTTCTAGCGGGCTTCGAGCAGTACTTC CASSLVLAGFEQYF
15 TRBJ2-7 TRBV6-5 . once TGTGCCAGCAGTTACGCCCGGGACAACAATTACGAGCAGTACTTC CASSYARDNNYEQYF
16 TRBJ2-1 TRBV18 . . TGTGCCAGCTCACCCACCACAGTTCTCTCCTACAATGAGCAGTTCTTC CASSPTTVLSYNEQFF
13 TRBJ2-1 TRBV5-4 . . TGTGCCAGCAGCTTGGGGGCGGAAATTGAGCAGTTCTTC CASSLGAEIEQFF
12 TRBJ2-1 TRBV14 TRBD2 . TGTGCCAGCAGCGCTAGCGGTCCTGAGCAGTTCTTC CASSASGPEQFF
15 TRBJ2-7 TRBV11-2 . . TGTGCCAGCAGCTTAGCTGGGACACCGTCCTACGAGCAGTACTTC CASSLAGTPSYEQYF
15 TRBJ2-1 TRBV27 TRBD2 . TGTGCCAGCAGTACGGGACTAGCGGGGTACAATGAGCAGTTCTTC CASSTGLAGYNEQFF
11 TRBJ1-4 TRBV2 . . TGTGCCAGCAGGGAGCCGGGGCCCCTGTTTTTT CASREPGPLFF
17 TRBJ1-2 TRBV11-2 TRBD1 few TGTGCCAGCAGCCGTAGCGTACACAGGGGTGGTTTTTATGGCTACACCTTC CASSRSVHRGGFYGYTF
11 TRBJ2-5 TRBV10-3 . . TGTGCCATCAGTGAGTCCGAGACCCAGTACTTC CAISESETQYF
14 TRBJ2-7 TRBV10-1 TRBD1 . TGCGCCAGCAGCACCGGGACAGGGAGGAGCGAGCAGTACTTC CASSTGTGRSEQYF
16 TRBJ2-1 TRBV19 TRBD2 . TGTGCCAGTAGTATAGGAGGACTAGCGCCTTACAATGAGCAGTTCTTC CASSIGGLAPYNEQFF
15 TRBJ2-5 TRBV10-1 TRBD2 . TGCGCCAGCAGTGCATCGGGAGGACCCCTGGAGACCCAGTACTTC CASSASGGPLETQYF
13 TRBJ1-1 TRBV19 TRBD1 . TGTGCCAGTAGGACCGACAGGGCCACTGAAGCTTTCTTT CASRTDRATEAFF
13 TRBJ1-4 TRBV2 TRBD1 . TGTGCCAGCACCACAGGGGTCGGGGAAAAACTGTTTTTT CASTTGVGEKLFF
17 TRBJ2-3 TRBV7-2 TRBD2 . TGTGCCAGCAGCTCCCCCGCGTCGGGGGGAGGGGTGAATACGCAGTATTTT CASSSPASGGGVNTQYF
15 TRBJ2-6 TRBV5-8 . . TGTGCCAGCACCTACTTGCACTCTGGGGCCAACGTCCTGACTTTC CASTYLHSGANVLTF
15 TRBJ2-3 TRBV6-5 . . TGTGCCAGCAGTTACTCTAATCCCCGCACAGATACGCAGTATTTT CASSYSNPRTDTQYF
14 TRBJ1-1 TRBV7-3 . once TGTGCCAGCAGCTATACCGGACAGAACACTGAAGCTTTCTTT CASSYTGQNTEAFF
15 TRBJ1-1 TRBV19 . . TGTGCCAGTAGTATAGCAACTGGGGGGGGGACTGAAGCTTTCTTT CASSIATGGGTEAFF
15 TRBJ2-1 TRBV9 TRBD2 . TGTGCCAGCAGCCCGGCGAGCGGGAACTACAATGAGCAGTTCTTC CASSPASGNYNEQFF
12 TRBJ2-7 TRBV7-2 . few TGTGCCAGCAGCTTAGAGTTGGGAGAGCAGTACTTC CASSLELGEQYF
14 TRBJ1-1 TRBV5-1 . . TGCGCCAGCAGCTTCGTGGGGGCTAACACTGAAGCTTTCTTT CASSFVGANTEAFF
13 TRBJ2-7 TRBV14 . . TGTGCCAGCAGTCGACAGGTAGTCCACGAGCAGTACTTC CASSRQVVHEQYF
14 TRBJ1-1 TRBV7-9 . . TGTGCCAGCAGCTCGTCGGGGCAGAACACTGAAGCTTTCTTT CASSSSGQNTEAFF
16 TRBJ2-5 TRBV5-1 . few TGCGCCAGCAGCTTGGCCCTAGGGTTCTCCTTGGAGACCCAGTACTTC CASSLALGFSLETQYF
17 TRBJ2-1 TRBV4-3 . once TGCGCCAGCAGCCAAGAGGCATCCGGGATTTACTACAATGAGCAGTTCTTC CASSQEASGIYYNEQFF